The 21 T cell receptor beta chains in this list originate from one sample, sequenced in a study of CD8+ T cells in alopecia areata. Extracted from the samples, RNA was reverse transcribed into cDNA to serve as the sequencing template. The assay was immunoSEQ multiplex PCR, and TCRdb's table has in-frame clones only and misses some. The table records fewer than 200,000 clones, approximately 60% of them present only once. The treatment is: oral pan-JAK inhibitor, 5-10 mg twice daily. This specimen consisted of CD4+ T cells sorted from blood, obtained at week 24, from a patient treated with tofacitinib. These receptors all come from a human donor with alopecia areata.

This clone is a singleton in its sample. The chain recombines TRBV25-1 with TRBJ2-7, with TRBD1 matching over 8 bases. The CDR3 has 13 amino acids. Germline V gives CDR1 MGHDK, CDR2 SYGVNS. Losses at the gene ends were 2 bases for V and 6 bases for J; bases not matched to a gene: 3. CDR3 sequence (DNA): TGTGCCAGCAGTGAACTGGACAGGGCCGAGCAGTACTTC. Translated, it gives CASSELDRAEQYF.

The V gene is TRBV30, the J gene TRBJ1-4, with D unclear. V shed 5 bases and J shed 5 bases, with 15 bases lying between them. The CDR3 contains 14 residues. Germline lookup yields CDR1 GTSNPN and CDR2 SVGIG (reference sequence). The CDR3 nucleotides read TGTGCCTGGGCTCCGGACGGATGGAATGAAAAACTGTTTTTT. Its protein product is CAWAPDGWNEKLFF.

This rearrangement joins TRBV5-1 to TRBJ2-2; D possibly corresponds to TRBD1 (6 bases). Germline V gene data show CDR1 as SGHRS and CDR2 as YFSETQ. The CDR3 length is 17 residues. The V gene lost 4 bases and the J gene lost 4 bases, with 20 bases spanning the gap. The CDR3 region is CASSLGQGSAGTGELFF. The DNA for the CDR3 is TGCGCCAGCAGCCTGGGACAAGGGAGCGCTGGCACCGGGGAGCTGTTTTTT.

This chain uses TRBV4-2 with TRBJ2-1; 8 nucleotides line up with TRBD2. Germline V gene sequence: CDR1 LGHNA, CDR2 YNFKEQ. There are 14 residues in the CDR3. The trim removed 5 bases at V and 6 bases at J, leaving 6 bases unmatched. CDR3 DNA sequence: TGTGCCAGCAGCGTAGCGGGGCCCCCCAATGAGCAGTTCTTC. Amino acids: CASSVAGPPNEQFF.

A few counts support this clone. This chain links TRBV29-1 with TRBJ1-2, with D uncertain. The CDR3 extends over 9 amino acids. The V and J ends lost 2 bases and 7 bases respectively, with 2 bases between them. The germline CDR1 and CDR2 sequences are SQVTM and ANQGSEA. CDR3 nucleotide sequence: TGCAGCGTTGAAAGTGGCTACACCTTC. It is translated as CSVESGYTF.

The genes are TRBV7-2 and TRBJ2-2; D not resolved. The CDR3 sequence is 15 residues long. V was pared by 3 bases and J by 4 bases, with 12 bases between. Germline V gene sequence: CDR1 SGHTA, CDR2 FQGNSA. Here the CDR3 reads CASSLLAGRTGELFF. In DNA form, the CDR3 reads TGTGCCAGCAGCTTGTTGGCAGGTCGCACCGGGGAGCTGTTTTTT.

This clone was found many times. The DNA for the CDR3 is TGTGCCAGCAGCTTAAAGGTCTTCAAGCAGTACTTC. Amino acid sequence: CASSLKVFKQYF. This sequence joins TRBV7-2 and TRBJ2-7, with D unresolved. V was clipped by 2 bases and J by 8 bases, with 10 bases between them. The CDR3 has 12 residues. Germline V gene data show CDR1 as SGHTA and CDR2 as FQGNSA.

The chain combines TRBV10-2 with TRBJ1-5; TRBD1 matches at 7 bases. Germline CDR1 WSHSY, CDR2 SAAADI. J gave up 2 bases and V 5 bases, and 6 bases lay outside the gene matches. CDR3 length equals 15 residues. The CDR3 protein is CASSSPTGGNQPQHF. Here the CDR3 DNA reads TGCGCCAGCAGTTCCCCTACAGGGGGCAATCAGCCCCAGCATTTT.

This clone appeared once. The V and J genes are TRBV30 and TRBJ2-3; 8 nucleotides line up with TRBD2. J gave up 5 bases and V 0 bases, and 7 bases lay outside the gene matches. Germline V lookup: CDR1 GTSNPN, CDR2 SVGIG (reference sequence). The CDR3 length is 15 residues. CDR3 amino acids: CAWSVRRGGLDTQYF. The CDR3 DNA reads as TGTGCCTGGAGTGTACGCCGGGGGGGGCTAGATACGCAGTATTTT.

V and J are TRBV5-6 and TRBJ2-5; no reliable D call. Germline V gene lookup returns CDR1 SGHDT and CDR2 YYEEEE. This CDR3 is built from 14 residues. The germline V and J ends were trimmed by 2 bases and 2 bases, with 10 bases remaining between them. The CDR3 DNA is TGTGCCAGCAGCTTACAGATAATACAAGAGACCCAGTACTTC. Protein sequence: CASSLQIIQETQYF.

This clone was seen more than once but under ten times. The chain is built from TRBV11-3 and TRBJ2-7, with a tentative D call TRBD1 (7 bases). Deletions cut 5 bases from V and 7 bases from J, with 18 bases between. Germline V gives CDR1 SGHNT, CDR2 YENEEA. The CDR3 is 14 residues long. The CDR3 spells CASSRRQGSGEQYF. In nucleotides, the CDR3 is TGTGCCAGCAGCCGTCGACAGGGTAGCGGTGAGCAGTACTTC.

This CDR3 is CASSLLLRDPYGYTF. CDR3 sequence (DNA): TGTGCCAGCTCACTCCTTCTCAGGGACCCCTATGGCTACACCTTC. The rearrangement links TRBV18 to TRBJ1-2, with D tentatively TRBD1 (5 bases). V lost 4 bases to trimming and J lost 4 bases, with 16 bases between them. This CDR3 is 15 amino acids long. The V gene's germline CDR1 is KGHSH and CDR2 LQKENI.

The chain is built from TRBV2 and TRBJ1-2; D uncertain. Germline values: CDR1 SNHLY, CDR2 FYNNEI. Between the trimmed V and J ends, which lost 2 bases and 4 bases, there was a span of 11 bases. There are 14 residues in the CDR3. CDR3 loop: CASSEHPGPYGYTF. The DNA of the CDR3 is TGTGCCAGCAGTGAACATCCGGGTCCCTATGGCTACACCTTC.

V gene TRBV7-2 combines with J gene TRBJ1-1; D might be TRBD1 (6 bases). V was pared by 4 bases and J by 1 base, with 19 bases between. CDR1 is SGHTA and CDR2 is FQGNSA in the germline V gene. The CDR3 covers 17 residues. The chain's CDR3 is CASSSVETGLRNTEAFF. CDR3 sequence (DNA): TGTGCCAGCAGCTCGGTTGAAACAGGGCTCAGGAACACTGAAGCTTTCTTT.

On this clone itself: The sample holds other DNA sequences that translate to the same CDR3. The rearrangement links TRBV5-1 to TRBJ2-6, with D hard to call. The V and J ends lost 0 bases and 1 base respectively, with 5 bases between them. Germline lookup yields CDR1 SGHRS and CDR2 YFSETQ. The CDR3 is made up of 15 amino acids. CDR3 bases: TGCGCCAGCAGCTTGGCAGCATCTGGGGCCAACGTCCTGACTTTC. It specifies CASSLAASGANVLTF.

The CDR3 bases are TGTGCCAGTACCCGTCAGAGACAGACGAACACCGGGGAGCTGTTTTTT. It yields the protein CASTRQRQTNTGELFF. J is TRBJ2-2 and V is TRBV19; D perhaps matches TRBD1 (5 bases). Trimming shortened V by 7 bases and J by 0 bases, and 15 bases separated the two germline ends. Germline values: CDR1 LNHDA, CDR2 SQIVND (reference sequence). This CDR3 comprises 16 residues.

The count of this clone is one. V is TRBV4-2 and J is TRBJ2-3; D ambiguous. Germline V gene data show CDR1 as LGHNA and CDR2 as YNFKEQ. This CDR3 is 15 amino acids long. Trimming stripped 0 bases from V and 0 bases from J, with 7 bases between. This CDR3 is CASSQDLTSTDTQYF. The CDR3 nucleotides read TGTGCCAGCAGCCAAGATCTAACTAGCACAGATACGCAGTATTTT.

The gene calls are TRBV29-1 and TRBJ2-7, with 8 bases matching TRBD1. The CDR3 length is 12 residues. The V and J ends lost 7 bases and 5 bases, in that order; junction bases with no gene match: 7. CDR1 and CDR2 from the germline V gene are SQVTM and ANQGSEA. The CDR3 DNA reads TGCAGCGGGACAGGGAATCGGGACGAGCAGTACTTC. This sequence encodes CSGTGNRDEQYF.

J is TRBJ2-7 and V is TRBV6-6; either TRBD1 or TRBD2 may supply D (5 bases each). The germline CDR1 and CDR2 sequences are MNHNY and SVGAGI (reference sequence). The CDR3 totals 14 residues. The V gene lost 6 bases and the J gene lost 3 bases, with 15 bases spanning the gap. The CDR3 region is CASSRGRPDYEQYF. The DNA of the CDR3 is TGTGCCAGCAGCCGGGGCCGACCGGACTACGAGCAGTACTTC.

This clone has just a few counts. V usage is TRBV4-1 and J usage is TRBJ1-1; D not certain. V lost 2 bases and J lost 7, with 11 bases in between. Per germline, CDR1 MGHRA and CDR2 YSYEKL. CDR3 length: 13 residues. The CDR3 DNA is TGCGCCAGCAGCCAACCATCGGAAGTTGAAGCTTTCTTT. This codes for CASSQPSEVEAFF.

The sample holds a few counts of this clone. The chain couples TRBV7-9 to TRBJ2-3, with 8 bases lining up with TRBD2. The CDR3 is 14 amino acids. J was trimmed by 1 base and V by 4 bases; bases with no gene match: 1. Germline CDR1 is SEHNR and CDR2 is FQNEAQ (reference sequence). This chain's CDR3 is CASSSGGGTDTQYF. As DNA, the CDR3 is TGTGCCAGCAGCTCCGGGGGGGGCACAGATACGCAGTATTTT.